What follows is one TCR beta chain and its context. The antigen is undetermined. Next came a second PCR, run for roughly 6 to 11 cycles, which used a sample-barcoded 5' primer along with a J-beta primer mix. Every cDNA molecule carried a tag from a template-switch adaptor bearing 12 random nucleotides. TCRdb reprocessed the 5' RACE reads via MiXCR and lists one record per CDR3 protein. The sample records under 1,100,000 distinct CDR3 sequences, about 25% being singletons. This entry comes from a study of blood T cells in healthy people across ages. Study findings and constraints: In long-lived donors, naive CD4+ cell counts and diversity exceeded those of aged donors.

This CDR3 spans 11 amino acids. CDR1 SQVTM and CDR2 ANQGSEA come from the germline V gene. Trimming cost V 4 bases and J 8 bases, with 11 bases left between them. This sample also appeared in a second study, on T cells of mothers and their children. That work contributes: Among related mother-child pairs, overlap was slightly higher than in unrelated pairs, though not significantly. Detection yielded no persistent microchimeric T cell clones.

This sequence was found in a girl aged 2 to 10 in good health. The sequenced sample was blood. The V gene is TRBV29-1, the J gene TRBJ2-5; no reliable D call. The CDR3 nucleotides read TGCAGCGTTGGCCAGCCAGACACCCAGTACTTC. Translated: CSVGQPDTQYF. The variable domain in full, with the rest retrieved from reference TRBV29-1 and TRBJ2-5, is SAVISQKPSRDICQRGTSLTIQCQVDSQVTMMFWYRQQPGQSLTLIATANQGSEATYESGFVIDKFPISRPNLTFSTLTVSNMSPEDSSIYLCSVGQPDTQYFGPGTRLLVL.